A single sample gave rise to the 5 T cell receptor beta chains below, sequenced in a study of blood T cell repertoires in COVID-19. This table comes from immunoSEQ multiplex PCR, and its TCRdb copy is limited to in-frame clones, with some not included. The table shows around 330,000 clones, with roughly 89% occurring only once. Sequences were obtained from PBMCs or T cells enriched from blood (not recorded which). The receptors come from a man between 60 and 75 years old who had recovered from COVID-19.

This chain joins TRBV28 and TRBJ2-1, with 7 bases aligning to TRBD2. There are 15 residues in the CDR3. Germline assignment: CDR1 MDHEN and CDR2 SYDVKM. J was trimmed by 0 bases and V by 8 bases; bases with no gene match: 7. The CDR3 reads CASRFQRDSYNEQFF. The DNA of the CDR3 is TGTGCCAGCCGCTTTCAGCGGGACTCCTACAATGAGCAGTTCTTC.

Here the CDR3 reads CASSNYRTSNTGELFF. As DNA, the CDR3 is TGTGCCAGCAGCAATTACAGGACCTCGAACACCGGGGAGCTGTTTTTT. This chain connects TRBV21-1 to TRBJ2-2; TRBD1, the table's D call, lacks a check against the DNA. TRBV21-1 constitutes a pseudogene. CDR3 length: 16 amino acids.

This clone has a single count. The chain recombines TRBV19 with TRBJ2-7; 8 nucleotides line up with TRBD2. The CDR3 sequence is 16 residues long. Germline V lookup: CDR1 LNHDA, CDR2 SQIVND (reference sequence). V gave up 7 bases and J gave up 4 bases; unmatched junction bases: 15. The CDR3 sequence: CASKWSGSSGIYEQYF. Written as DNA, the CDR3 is TGTGCCAGTAAGTGGAGCGGGAGTTCCGGGATATACGAGCAGTACTTC.

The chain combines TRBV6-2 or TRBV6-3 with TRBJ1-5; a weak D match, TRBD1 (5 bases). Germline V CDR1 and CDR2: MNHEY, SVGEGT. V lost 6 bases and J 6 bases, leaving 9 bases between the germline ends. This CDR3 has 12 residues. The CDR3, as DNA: TGTGCCAGCAGCACGGACATTCAGCCCCAGCATTTT. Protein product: CASSTDIQPQHF.

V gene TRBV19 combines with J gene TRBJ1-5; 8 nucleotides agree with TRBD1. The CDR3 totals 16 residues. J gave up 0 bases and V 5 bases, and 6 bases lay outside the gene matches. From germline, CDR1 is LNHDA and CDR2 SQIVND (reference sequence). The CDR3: CASSARTGYSNQPQHF. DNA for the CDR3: TGTGCCAGTAGTGCCCGGACAGGGTATAGCAATCAGCCCCAGCATTTT.